The source of this T cell receptor (beta chain) is a study of T-cell memory formation after mild COVID-19. Study-wide results and limits: The main location of contracting CD4+ clones was CM and EM, and that of contracting CD8+ clones was EMRA. Later expanders leaned toward CD4+, whereas clones contracting from day 15 to 85 were balanced CD4/CD8.

MiXCR, run by TCRdb on the 5' RACE reads, gives a single entry per CDR3 protein. The repertoire holds about 320,000 distinct CDR3 sequences, with 13% to 15% as singletons. The table lists this clonotype with a few counts. Its antigen is not identified. The junction had 6 bases not matched to a gene; V was cut back by 2 bases and J by 3 bases. Germline CDR1 SGHTA, CDR2 FQGNSA. This CDR3 has 16 amino acids. The chain joins TRBV7-2 to TRBJ2-4; 8 bases fit TRBD1. Sequenced material: PBMCs or a T cell subset sorted from them (not recorded which). This clonotype was sampled from a man aged 18 to 29 who had mild COVID-19 (a few samples of this study predate the infection). Cell type and time point are not known. The CDR3 sequence: CASSLNRGSGKNIQYF. CDR3 nucleotide sequence: TGTGCCAGCAGCTTAAACAGGGGGTCGGGCAAAAACATTCAGTACTTC.